This T cell receptor (beta chain) was recorded in a study of T cell repertoires in cytomegalovirus infection. V lost 6 bases, J lost 1 base, and 16 bases lay in between. The CDR3 sequence is 16 residues long. Germline V gene lookup returns CDR1 SEHNR and CDR2 FQNEAQ (reference sequence). MiXCR, run by TCRdb on the reads, gives a single entry per CDR3 protein. In the table there are hundreds of thousands of distinct CDR3 sequences, approximately 24% of which are singletons. This clonotype was detected only a few times. Sequencing used CD8+ T cells from PBMCs. The chain is built from TRBV7-9 and TRBJ2-1, with a tentative D call TRBD1 (5 bases). The receptor comes from a human donor in good health (CMV status not recorded). Some clones in this sample may be carry-over from other donors' samples. CDR3 DNA sequence: TGTGCCAGCAGTTCAAGACAGAATCTTTCCTACAATGAGCAGTTCTTC. This gives the protein CASSSRQNLSYNEQFF. Supplemented by reference TRBV7-9 and TRBJ2-1, the full variable domain reads DTGVSQNPRHKITKRGQNVTFRCDPISEHNRLYWYRQTLGQGPEFLTYFQNEAQLEKSRLLSDRFSAERPKGSFSTLEIQRTEQGDSAMYLCASSSRQNLSYNEQFFGPGTRLTVL.